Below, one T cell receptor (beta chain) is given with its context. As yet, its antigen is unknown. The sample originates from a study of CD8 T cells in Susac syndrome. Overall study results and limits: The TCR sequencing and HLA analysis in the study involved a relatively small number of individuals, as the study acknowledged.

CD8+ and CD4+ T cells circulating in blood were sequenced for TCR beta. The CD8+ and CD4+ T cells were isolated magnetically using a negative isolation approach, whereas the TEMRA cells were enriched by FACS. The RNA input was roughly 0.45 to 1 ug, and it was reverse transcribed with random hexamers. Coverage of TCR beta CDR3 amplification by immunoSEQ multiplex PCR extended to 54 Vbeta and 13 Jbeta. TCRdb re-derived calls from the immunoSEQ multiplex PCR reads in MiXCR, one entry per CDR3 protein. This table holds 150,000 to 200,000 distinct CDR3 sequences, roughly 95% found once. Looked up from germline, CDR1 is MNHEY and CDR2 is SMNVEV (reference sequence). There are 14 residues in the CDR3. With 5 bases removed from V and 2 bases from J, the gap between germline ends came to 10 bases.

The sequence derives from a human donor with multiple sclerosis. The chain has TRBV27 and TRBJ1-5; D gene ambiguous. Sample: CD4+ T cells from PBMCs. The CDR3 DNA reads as TGTGCCAGCAGTATCGAGAGGGGCAATCAGCCCCAGCATTTT. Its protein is CASSIERGNQPQHF.